One and the same sample provided the 25 T cell receptor beta chains below, sequenced in a study of T cells in Graves' hyperthyroidism and ophthalmopathy. Authors of the study amplified TCR beta CDR3 regions from RNA transcripts. Initially, a first-round RT-PCR of the TCR CDR3 employed the HTBI primer set. Via MiXCR, TCRdb re-called the multiplex PCR reads, giving one row per CDR3 protein. This table has 620,000 or so distinct CDR3 sequences, roughly 15% appearing once. Material for sequencing was blood. Every receptor here comes from a woman aged 50 to 60 with Graves' ophthalmopathy.

This clonotype was detected a few times. The CDR3 reads CASSPLAGVQFDEQFF. For the CDR3, the DNA is TGTGCCAGCAGCCCACTAGCGGGAGTGCAATTTGATGAGCAGTTCTTC. The chain recombines TRBV9 with TRBJ2-1; TRBD2 agrees at 11 bases. CDR1 and CDR2 (germline): SGDLS, YYNGEE. V shed 4 bases, J shed 8 bases, and the junction held 11 bases outside the gene matches. The CDR3 has 16 amino acids. The whole variable domain, remainder taken from reference TRBV9 and TRBJ2-1, is DSGVTQTPKHLITATGQRVTLRCSPRSGDLSVYWYQQSLDQGLQFLIQYYNGEERAKGNILERFSAQQFPDLHSELNLSSLELGDSALYFCASSPLAGVQFDEQFFGPGTRLTVL.

At least ten counts were recorded for this clonotype. J is TRBJ2-1 and V is TRBV5-6, with TRBD2 identical over 14 bases. V shed 4 bases and J 4 bases; nucleotides not matched to a gene: 4. The germline V gene encodes CDR1 SGHDT and CDR2 YYEEEE. The CDR3 runs 16 residues. The CDR3 DNA is TGTGCCAGCAGCAAGGGACTAGCGGGAGCTTACAATGAGCAGTTCTTC. This gives the protein CASSKGLAGAYNEQFF.

This clonotype has a count of ten or more. The CDR3 reads CASSLGQYEQYF. CDR3 in DNA: TGTGCCAGCAGCTTAGGACAGTACGAGCAGTACTTC. The V and J genes are TRBV7-2 and TRBJ2-7, with D tentatively TRBD1 (5 bases). V lost 1 base, J lost 4 bases, and 5 bases lay in between. Germline V gene data show CDR1 as SGHTA and CDR2 as FQGNSA. There are 12 residues in the CDR3.

To note about this clonotype: Just one base apart from a much larger clone, this may be a read error. The chain carries TRBV29-1 and TRBJ1-1; 10 positions agree with TRBD1. Germline V CDR1 and CDR2: SQVTM, ANQGSEA. This CDR3 is 15 amino acids long. Here the CDR3 reads CGVEPLGQGLGEAFF. The DNA for the CDR3 is TGCGGCGTTGAACCACTGGGACAGGGGCTGGGTGAAGCTTTCTTT.

This clonotype was observed at least ten times. This chain links TRBV7-9 with TRBJ2-7; D unresolved. The germline V gene has CDR1 SEHNR and CDR2 FQNEAQ (reference sequence). Trimming removed 5 bases from V and 3 bases from J, with 11 bases in between. This CDR3 is 13 amino acids long. The CDR3 nucleotides read TGTGCCAGCAGCAAACGGGCCGACTACGAGCAGTACTTC. Translated, it gives CASSKRADYEQYF.

The table lists this clonotype with a few counts. Here the CDR3 DNA reads TGCGCCAGCAGCACCGGACTAGCGAGAATAACCGGGGAGCTGTTTTTT. This sequence encodes CASSTGLARITGELFF. The gene calls are TRBV5-1 and TRBJ2-2, with 9 bases matching TRBD2. V shed 4 bases and J 5 bases; nucleotides not matched to a gene: 9. The CDR3 consists of 16 residues. Germline V gene lookup returns CDR1 SGHRS and CDR2 YFSETQ.

The CDR3 DNA sequence: TGTGCCAGCAGTTTGGGGAGACAGGGTCTGGTTTGGCCCCTAGGCTACACCTTC. Its translation: CASSLGRQGLVWPLGYTF. The J gene is TRBJ1-2, the V gene TRBV28; 7 nucleotides line up with TRBD1. The CDR3 contains 18 residues. Looked up from germline, CDR1 is MDHEN and CDR2 is SYDVKM. J was trimmed by 8 bases and V by 3 bases; bases with no gene match: 21.

This clonotype was detected ten times or more. The CDR3 DNA reads as TGTGCCAGCAGACGCCACCGATTAGCGGACACTGAAGCTTTCTTT. This translates into CASRRHRLADTEAFF. V is TRBV27 and J is TRBJ1-1; D gene uncertain. V was pared by 6 bases and J by 3 bases, with 17 bases between. CDR3 length: 15 residues. The germline gives CDR1 MNHEY, CDR2 SMNVEV (reference sequence).

This clonotype has at least ten counts. The CDR3 bases are TGTGCCAGCAGCCCCGACGTGGGTACTGAAGCTTTCTTT. The encoded protein is CASSPDVGTEAFF. This chain links TRBV7-3 with TRBJ1-1; D not certain. Germline-derived CDR1 and CDR2 are SGHTA and FQGTGA. The CDR3 sequence is 13 residues long. V lost 5 bases to trimming and J lost 5 bases, with 12 bases between them.

The gene calls are TRBV30 and TRBJ1-2, with unresolved D. The germline V and J ends were trimmed by 0 bases and 4 bases, with 15 bases remaining between them. This CDR3 comprises 15 residues. Per the germline V gene, CDR1 is GTSNPN and CDR2 is SVGIG (reference sequence). Here the CDR3 reads CAWSVPGGYSYGYTF. The CDR3 DNA follows: TGTGCCTGGAGTGTACCGGGAGGATATTCCTATGGCTACACCTTC.

A few counts support this clonotype. This chain links TRBV5-5 with TRBJ2-1, with 10 positions matching TRBD2. Germline assignment: CDR1 SGHKS and CDR2 YYEKEE (reference sequence). The CDR3 is 17 amino acids. The ends lost 1 base at V and 2 bases at J; junction bases unmatched: 6. The DNA for the CDR3 is TGTGCCAGCAGCTTGATAAAAGCGGGAGGGCCCTACAATGAGCAGTTCTTC. Amino acid sequence: CASSLIKAGGPYNEQFF.

Only a few counts were recorded for this clonotype. This chain joins TRBV27 and TRBJ2-5; 7 positions match TRBD2. The CDR3 covers 15 residues. Germline assignment: CDR1 MNHEY and CDR2 SMNVEV (reference sequence). J was trimmed by 2 bases and V by 5 bases; bases with no gene match: 8. The CDR3 is CASSPAGTTQETQYF. CDR3 sequence (DNA): TGTGCCAGCAGTCCGGCCGGGACTACTCAAGAGACCCAGTACTTC.

This clonotype appeared many times. This chain's CDR3 is CASSLVGREQETQYF. In DNA, the CDR3 is TGCGCCAGCAGCTTGGTTGGGCGGGAGCAAGAGACCCAGTACTTC. The J gene is TRBJ2-5, the V gene TRBV5-1; 7 nucleotides match TRBD2. Trimming at V came to 0 bases and at J to 2 bases, leaving 4 bases not matched to a gene. Per germline, CDR1 SGHRS and CDR2 YFSETQ. The CDR3 is 15 residues long. The full variable domain, rest sourced from reference TRBV5-1 and TRBJ2-5, is KAGVTQTPRYLIKTRGQQVTLSCSPISGHRSVSWYQQTPGQGLQFLFEYFSETQRNKGNFPGRFSGRQFSNSRSEMNVSTLELGDSALYLCASSLVGREQETQYFGPGTRLLVL.

There are many counts of this clonotype. V gene TRBV20-1 combines with J gene TRBJ2-7; tentative D call: TRBD2 (6 bases). Germline V gene sequence: CDR1 DFQATT, CDR2 SNEGSKA (reference sequence). Trimming left V 3 bases short and J 2 bases short, with 8 bases between. This CDR3 is 12 amino acids long. The CDR3 reads CSASGRTYEQYF. The CDR3 DNA reads as TGCAGTGCTAGCGGGAGAACCTACGAGCAGTACTTC.

On this clonotype itself: A read error may explain this, as a much larger clone is one base away. The rearrangement uses TRBV18 and TRBJ1-2; maybe TRBD1 (6 bases). The CDR3 has 15 amino acids. Germline CDR1 is KGHSH and CDR2 is LQKENI. V was shortened by 1 base and J by 4 bases, with 13 bases between the two germline ends. The CDR3 nucleotides read TGTGCCAGCTCACCACAGGCGGACAGACTCTATGGCTACACCTTC. As protein: CASSPQADRLYGYTF. The full variable domain, rest sourced from reference TRBV18 and TRBJ1-2, is NAGVMQNPRHLVRRRGQEARLRCSPMKGHSHVYWYRQLPEEGLKFMVYLQKENIIDESGMPKERFSAEFPKEGPSILRIQQVVRGDSAAYFCASSPQADRLYGYTFGSGTRLTVV.

In this sample, this clonotype turned up many times. Here the CDR3 DNA reads TGTGCCAGCAGTCTGACCGGGACTAGTAAGCGTGAGCAGTTCTTC. As protein: CASSLTGTSKREQFF. The chain carries TRBV28 and TRBJ2-1; TRBD2 matches 8 bases. Trimming at V came to 5 bases and at J to 9 bases, leaving 12 bases not matched to a gene. The CDR3 spans 15 residues. Germline CDR1 MDHEN, CDR2 SYDVKM. The whole variable domain, remainder taken from reference TRBV28 and TRBJ2-1, is DVKVTQSSRYLVKRTGEKVFLECVQDMDHENMFWYRQDPGLGLRLIYFSYDVKMKEKGDIPEGYSVSREKKERFSLILESASTNQTSMYLCASSLTGTSKREQFFGPGTRLTVL.

This clonotype was found a few times. The rearrangement uses TRBV29-1 and TRBJ2-3; 11 nucleotides line up with TRBD2. Trimming took 4 bases from V and 3 from J; bases not matched to a gene: 6. This CDR3 spans 15 amino acids. The germline V gene encodes CDR1 SQVTM and CDR2 ANQGSEA. The CDR3 nucleotides read TGCAGCGTTGTCCTAGCGGGAGGAGGGACAGATACGCAGTATTTT. This translates into CSVVLAGGGTDTQYF.

This clonotype was detected many times. The V call is TRBV6-2 or TRBV6-3, the J call TRBJ2-7, with 13 positions matching TRBD2. V was clipped by 0 bases and J by 3 bases; unmatched bases: 5. This CDR3 is 17 amino acids long. Germline values: CDR1 MNHEY, CDR2 SVGEGT. The DNA of the CDR3 is TGTGCCAGCAGTTACTCCTTAGGACTAGCGGGAGACTACGAGCAGTACTTC. This codes for CASSYSLGLAGDYEQYF.

This clonotype has ten or more counts. The chain has TRBV20-1 and TRBJ2-7; 7 nucleotides match TRBD2. From germline, CDR1 is DFQATT and CDR2 SNEGSKA (reference sequence). The CDR3 sequence is 14 residues long. V gave up 0 bases and J gave up 2 bases; unmatched junction bases: 4. CDR3 in DNA: TGCAGTGCTAGAGATCAGGGAGGGGCCTACGAGCAGTACTTC. This gives the protein CSARDQGGAYEQYF.

The rearrangement uses TRBV19 and TRBJ2-2; D gene uncertain. The CDR3 spans 10 residues. V was pared by 9 bases and J by 6 bases, with 5 bases between. Germline V gives CDR1 LNHDA, CDR2 SQIVND (reference sequence). This CDR3 is CASWAGELFF. For the CDR3, the DNA is TGTGCCAGCTGGGCCGGGGAGCTGTTTTTT.

This chain joins TRBV5-5 and TRBJ1-1; D remains ambiguous. V gave up 4 bases and J gave up 1 base, with 11 bases separating them. Germline V gene lookup returns CDR1 SGHKS and CDR2 YYEKEE (reference sequence). This CDR3 comprises 14 residues. CDR3 region: CASSPLSANTEAFF. The CDR3, as DNA: TGTGCCAGCAGCCCTTTGTCGGCGAACACTGAAGCTTTCTTT.

For this clonotype: An end of the junction differs from the germline gene, which may be a read error. The chain combines TRBV6-1 with TRBJ1-1; D gene unclear. The germline V gene has CDR1 MNHNS and CDR2 SASEGT. The CDR3 sequence is 14 residues long. CDR3 bases: TGTGCCAGCACCCTCGCGGCCCAGAACACTAAAGCTTTCTTT. Translated, it gives CASTLAAQNTKAFF.

This clonotype has at least ten counts. The chain joins TRBV28 to TRBJ1-1; 9 positions agree with TRBD1. J was trimmed by 1 base and V by 6 bases; bases with no gene match: 9. CDR1 is MDHEN, CDR2 SYDVKM, per germline. The CDR3 spans 16 residues. CDR3 bases: TGTGCCAGCAGACCACGTGGGACAGGGCCGAACACTGAAGCTTTCTTT. This sequence encodes CASRPRGTGPNTEAFF.

This clonotype came up many times. The genes are TRBV24-1 and TRBJ2-7; TRBD2 matches at 7 bases. The CDR3 runs to 17 residues. Per germline, CDR1 KGHDR and CDR2 SFDVKD. V dropped 3 bases and J dropped 0; count of bases not matched to a gene: 10. The CDR3 region is CATSDRGLGKSSYEQYF. The CDR3 DNA follows: TGTGCCACCAGTGATCGAGGACTAGGGAAGAGCTCCTACGAGCAGTACTTC.

This clonotype was seen many times. This sequence joins TRBV11-2 and TRBJ2-1, with D tentatively TRBD1 (5 bases). V lost 1 base and J lost 7, with 11 bases in between. Germline CDR1 is SGHAT and CDR2 is FQNNGV. The CDR3 has 14 amino acids. For the CDR3, the DNA is TGTGCCAGCAGCTTAGGGGGCTTTGGGAATGAGCAGTTCTTC. This encodes CASSLGGFGNEQFF.